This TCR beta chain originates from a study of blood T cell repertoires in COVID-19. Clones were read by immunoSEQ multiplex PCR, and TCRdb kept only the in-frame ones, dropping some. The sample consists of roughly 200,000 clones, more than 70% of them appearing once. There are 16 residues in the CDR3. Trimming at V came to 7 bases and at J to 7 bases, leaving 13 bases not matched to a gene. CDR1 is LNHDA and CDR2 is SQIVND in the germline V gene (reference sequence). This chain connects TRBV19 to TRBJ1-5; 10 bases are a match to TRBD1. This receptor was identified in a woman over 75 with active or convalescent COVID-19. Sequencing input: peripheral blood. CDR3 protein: CASTLGDRGVGQPQHF. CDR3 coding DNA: TGTGCCAGTACTCTAGGGGACAGGGGCGTTGGACAGCCCCAGCATTTT.